This is a list of T cell receptor beta chains from one sample in a study of CD8 T cells in Susac syndrome. Using its own MiXCR run on the immunoSEQ multiplex PCR reads, TCRdb lists one record per CDR3 protein. The repertoire has 80,000 or so distinct CDR3 sequences, roughly 94% of them found once; the top ten carry 0.5% to 0.65%. Specimen: CD8+ T cells from PBMCs. The receptors here all came from a human donor with Susac syndrome. Each CDR3 is given with its conserved first and last residue. A D gene is named only where the DNA matches it firmly. Only part of the rows carry a size: once, few, many, or a class if the clone is expanded.

d_gene,j_gene,v_gene,abundance,len,CDR3aa,CDR3nt
NA,TRBJ1-5,TRBV12-3/TRBV12-4,NA,15,CASSPVWGSNQPQHF,TGTGCCAGCAGTCCGGTCTGGGGTAGCAATCAGCCCCAGCATTTT
NA,TRBJ2-6,TRBV15,NA,16,CATSGEVFSGANVLTF,TGTGCCACCAGCGGGGAAGTTTTCTCTGGGGCCAACGTCCTGACTTTC
TRBD1,TRBJ1-5,TRBV20-1,NA,15,CSARASTGTRQPQHF,TGCAGTGCTAGAGCCTCGACAGGGACCCGTCAGCCCCAGCATTTT
NA,TRBJ2-5,TRBV29-1,NA,12,CSVVGKRETQYF,TGCAGCGTTGTAGGGAAGCGGGAGACCCAGTACTTC
NA,TRBJ1-2,TRBV9,NA,17,CASSVERGADSLYGYTF,TGTGCCAGCAGCGTAGAGAGGGGGGCCGATTCCCTCTATGGCTACACCTTC
NA,TRBJ1-6,TRBV7-2,NA,15,CASSLRARGDSPLHF,TGTGCCAGCAGCTTAAGGGCCCGCGGAGATTCACCCCTCCACTTT
NA,TRBJ2-1,TRBV7-9,NA,15,CASSPEGHAYNEQFF,TGTGCCAGCAGCCCAGAGGGACACGCCTACAATGAGCAGTTCTTC
TRBD1,TRBJ1-1,TRBV6-2/TRBV6-3,NA,13,CASTWTGNTEAFF,TGTGCCAGCACTTGGACAGGGAACACTGAAGCTTTCTTT
NA,TRBJ1-2,TRBV25-1,NA,13,CASQGALDYGYTF,TGTGCCAGCCAAGGGGCGTTGGACTATGGCTACACCTTC
NA,TRBJ2-7,TRBV21-1,NA,12,CASSMQVLEQYF,TGTGCCAGCAGCATGCAGGTTCTCGAGCAGTACTTC
NA,TRBJ1-2,TRBV20-1,NA,13,CSARVTRGEGYTF,TGCAGTGCTAGAGTGACAAGGGGAGAGGGCTACACCTTC
NA,TRBJ1-2,TRBV7-9,NA,14,CASSGLMDLYGYTF,TGTGCCAGCAGCGGACTAATGGACCTCTATGGCTACACCTTC
NA,TRBJ1-5,TRBV19,NA,15,CASLQGTLSNQPQHF,TGTGCCAGCCTTCAGGGGACCCTTAGCAATCAGCCCCAGCATTTT
NA,TRBJ1-1,TRBV4-1,NA,13,CASSQVFESTAFF,TGCGCCAGCAGCCAAGTTTTTGAAAGTACGGCTTTCTTT
NA,TRBJ1-2,TRBV2,NA,17,CASSVNRPGTSNYGYTF,TGTGCCAGCAGTGTAAACAGGCCAGGAACATCGAACTATGGCTACACCTTC
NA,TRBJ1-6,TRBV5-1,NA,15,CASRDEQKFDSPLHF,TGCGCCAGCAGGGATGAACAAAAGTTTGATTCACCCCTCCACTTT
NA,TRBJ2-6,TRBV6-2/TRBV6-3,NA,13,CASSYPGANVLTF,TGTGCCAGCAGTTACCCGGGGGCCAACGTCCTGACTTTC
TRBD1,TRBJ1-1,TRBV13,NA,16,CASSGTGGIMNTEAFF,TGTGCCAGCAGCGGGACAGGGGGTATAATGAACACTGAAGCTTTCTTT
NA,TRBJ2-7,TRBV19,NA,13,CASSEWTGYEQYF,TGTGCCAGTAGTGAGTGGACTGGCTACGAGCAGTACTTC
NA,TRBJ1-2,TRBV12-3/TRBV12-4,NA,14,CASSLGGVDYGYTF,TGTGCCAGCAGTTTGGGGGGGGTAGACTATGGCTACACCTTC
NA,TRBJ2-1,TRBV7-6,once,12,CASSSQYNEQFF,TGTGCCAGCAGCTCTCAGTACAATGAGCAGTTCTTC
TRBD1,TRBJ1-2,TRBV7-9,NA,15,CASTSGTGIYYGYTF,TGTGCCAGCACCTCCGGGACAGGGATATACTATGGCTACACCTTC
NA,TRBJ2-1,TRBV2,NA,13,CASEDGASNEQFF,TGTGCCAGCGAGGACGGGGCTTCCAATGAGCAGTTCTTC
NA,TRBJ2-2,TRBV7-2,NA,12,CASSLWLGELFF,TGTGCCAGCAGCTTATGGCTCGGGGAGCTGTTTTTT
NA,TRBJ1-1,TRBV27,NA,14,CASSPSAGNTEAFF,TGTGCCAGCAGCCCTTCGGCAGGTAACACTGAAGCTTTCTTT
TRBD2,TRBJ2-5,TRBV27,NA,14,CASSLLGLVETQYF,TGTGCCAGCAGTTTGCTCGGACTAGTGGAGACCCAGTACTTC
NA,TRBJ2-1,TRBV7-9,NA,16,CASSPQGGSSYNEQFF,TGTGCCAGCAGCCCCCAGGGGGGAAGCTCCTACAATGAGCAGTTCTTC